The rows below give T cell receptor beta chains drawn from one sample of a study of human T cells and chemical hapten exposure. TCRdb redid the calling of the RACE reads with MiXCR, one entry per CDR3 protein. The sample contains approximately 320,000 distinct CDR3 sequences, about 5.4% of which appear only once. Sequencing used whole blood, obtained in connection with sensitization to the hapten diphenylcyclopropenone (DPC). Receptors were obtained from a young woman with alopecia areata. Some clones in this sample may be carry-over from other donors' samples. Each CDR3 is given with its conserved first and last residue. The order of the fields is clone size, D gene, V gene, J gene, CDR3 protein, CDR3 DNA. The D gene is left open where the match is weak. Size values are once, few and many counts, or a class for expanded clones, and some rows have none.

.	.	TRBV2	TRBJ1-5	CASTDEESNQPQHF	TGTGCCAGCACCGACGAGGAGAGCAATCAGCCCCAGCATTTT
many	.	TRBV6-2/TRBV6-3	TRBJ2-6	CASSRLRPAGSGANVLTF	TGTGCCAGCAGTCGTCTTCGGCCCGCAGGGTCTGGGGCCAACGTCCTGACTTTC
.	TRBD2	TRBV6-2/TRBV6-3	TRBJ2-1	CASSHSGGSGEQFF	TGTGCCAGCAGTCATAGCGGGGGGTCGGGTGAGCAGTTCTTC
.	.	TRBV3-1	TRBJ2-3	CASSQDRGKAQYF	TGTGCCAGCAGCCAAGATCGGGGGAAGGCGCAGTATTTT
few	.	TRBV12-3/TRBV12-4	TRBJ2-2	CASRPPGDGELFF	TGTGCCAGCAGACCCCCAGGGGACGGGGAGCTGTTTTTT
many	.	TRBV29-1	TRBJ1-2	CSVERWGQDPGYTF	TGCAGCGTTGAAAGGTGGGGCCAGGATCCGGGCTACACCTTC
.	.	TRBV7-3	TRBJ2-2	CASSFQPTGELFF	TGTGCCAGCAGCTTCCAGCCCACCGGGGAGCTGTTTTTT
.	.	TRBV6-2/TRBV6-3	TRBJ1-1	CASSYSNFQTRNTEAFF	TGTGCCAGCAGTTACTCTAATTTTCAGACAAGGAACACTGAAGCTTTCTTT
.	TRBD1	TRBV5-3	TRBJ1-2	CARSPDRGLPGGYTF	TGTGCCAGAAGCCCGGACAGGGGGCTTCCGGGTGGCTACACCTTC
many	.	TRBV7-8	TRBJ2-6	CASSRSPGSGANVLTF	TGTGCCAGCAGCCGTTCACCTGGCTCTGGGGCCAACGTCCTGACTTTC
.	.	TRBV2	TRBJ2-3	CASTPRRAPDTQYF	TGTGCCAGCACCCCCCGTCGTGCCCCAGATACGCAGTATTTT
.	TRBD2	TRBV2	TRBJ2-1	CASTGGTIYSYNEQFF	TGTGCCAGCACAGGAGGGACTATCTACTCCTACAATGAGCAGTTCTTC
many	.	TRBV5-5	TRBJ1-4	CASSWGNVAAEKLFF	TGTGCCAGCAGCTGGGGGAACGTGGCGGCTGAAAAACTGTTTTTT
many	.	TRBV29-1	TRBJ2-1	CSAHSGEQFF	TGCAGCGCCCACAGCGGCGAGCAGTTCTTC
.	.	TRBV5-1	TRBJ2-5	CASSATEGETQYF	TGCGCCAGCAGTGCCACCGAGGGAGAGACCCAGTACTTC
.	TRBD2	TRBV7-2	TRBJ2-1	CASSLALLAGVQFF	TGTGCCAGCAGCTTAGCTCTCCTAGCGGGGGTGCAGTTCTTC
few	.	TRBV5-4	TRBJ2-5	CASYPGQDQETQYF	TGTGCCAGCTACCCTGGGCAGGACCAAGAGACCCAGTACTTC
.	TRBD1	TRBV6-5	TRBJ1-6	CASSYSEGTGYSPLHF	TGTGCCAGCAGTTACTCGGAGGGGACAGGTTATTCACCCCTCCACTTT
.	.	TRBV18	TRBJ2-6	CASTSTELTGANVLTF	TGTGCCAGCACTTCGACGGAGTTGACTGGGGCCAACGTCCTGACTTTC
few	.	TRBV6-5	TRBJ2-7	CASSYPQGGGLSEQYF	TGTGCCAGCAGTTACCCCCAAGGAGGGGGTCTAAGCGAGCAGTACTTC
.	.	TRBV5-1	TRBJ2-2	CASSSDGQPNTGELFF	TGCGCCAGCAGCTCGGACGGACAGCCGAACACCGGGGAGCTGTTTTTT
few	.	TRBV12-5	TRBJ2-3	CASGSSTRPDTQYF	TGTGCTAGTGGTTCCTCTACGAGACCTGATACGCAGTATTTT
many	.	TRBV6-2/TRBV6-3	TRBJ1-1	CASSAPARSTEAFF	TGTGCCAGCTCCGCTCCGGCTAGGAGCACTGAAGCTTTCTTT
.	TRBD1	TRBV7-9	TRBJ2-2	CASSPFPGQGSPNTGELFF	TGTGCCAGCAGCCCATTCCCGGGACAGGGGTCTCCGAACACCGGGGAGCTGTTTTTT
.	.	TRBV15	TRBJ2-1	CATSRDRYNEQFF	TGTGCCACCAGCAGAGACAGATACAATGAGCAGTTCTTC
many	TRBD1	TRBV6-5	TRBJ1-6	CASSRDSPSHPLHF	TGTGCCAGCAGCCGGGACAGTCCTTCGCATCCCCTCCACTTT
.	.	TRBV7-2	TRBJ1-5	CASSLATAYSNQPQHF	TGTGCCAGCAGCTTGGCGACAGCATATAGCAATCAGCCCCAGCATTTT
many	.	TRBV4-3	TRBJ2-3	CASSPDSLNTDTQYF	TGCGCCAGCAGCCCAGACAGCCTCAACACAGATACGCAGTATTTT
.	.	TRBV3-1	TRBJ1-2	CASSQDIWGGTNYGYTF	TGTGCCAGCAGCCAAGATATCTGGGGGGGCACTAACTATGGCTACACCTTC
many	TRBD2	TRBV9	TRBJ2-2	CASSVGRLRVAGGPGKNGELFF	TGTGCCAGCAGCGTAGGCCGCCTCAGAGTAGCGGGGGGGCCGGGGAAGAACGGGGAGCTGTTTTTT
many	.	TRBV3-1	TRBJ1-2	CASSPLSGVGGYTF	TGTGCCAGCAGCCCCTTAAGCGGGGTCGGTGGCTACACCTTC
.	TRBD1	TRBV4-2	TRBJ1-1	CASSQEYEGDRGAFF	TGTGCCAGCAGCCAAGAGTACGAGGGAGACAGGGGAGCTTTCTTT
few	.	TRBV28	TRBJ2-7	CASSHPYDSYEQYF	TGTGCCAGCAGTCACCCATACGACAGCTACGAGCAGTACTTC
.	TRBD1	TRBV9	TRBJ1-2	CASSVEVRGRGYTF	TGTGCCAGCAGCGTAGAGGTCAGGGGGCGAGGCTACACCTTC
many	.	TRBV5-4	TRBJ2-7	CASREGQTPGEQYF	TGTGCCAGCAGGGAAGGACAGACCCCTGGCGAGCAGTACTTC
many	TRBD2	TRBV20-1	TRBJ2-4	CSAPQLAGSLAIQYF	TGCAGTGCTCCCCAACTAGCGGGCTCCTTGGCCATTCAGTACTTC
.	.	TRBV4-1	TRBJ2-7	CASSQDRGLYEQYF	TGCGCCAGCAGCCAAGATAGAGGACTTTACGAGCAGTACTTC